A selection of T cell receptor beta chains follows, all from one sample in a study of CD8+ T cells in alopecia areata. Method: immunoSEQ multiplex PCR; TCRdb's copy keeps in-frame clones and lacks some. The table shows 170,000 or so clones, with about 60% occurring only once. Specimen: CD4+ T cells sorted from blood, collected at week 0. The receptor source for this set is a human donor with alopecia areata. Both conserved end residues are part of each CDR3. Each record gives: J gene, clone size, D gene, V gene, CDR3 protein, CDR3 DNA. A D gene is named only where the DNA matches it firmly. Size values are once, few and many counts, or a class for expanded clones, and some rows have none.

TRBJ2-5,.,TRBD2,TRBV9,CASSSGGAFVTQYF,TGTGCCAGCAGTAGCGGGGGGGCCTTTGTGACCCAGTACTTC
TRBJ2-7,.,TRBD1,TRBV5-6,CASSTGTAYEQYF,TGTGCCAGCAGCACCGGGACAGCCTACGAGCAGTACTTC
TRBJ1-2,.,TRBD1,TRBV29-1,CSVRPPGEEGTANYGYTF,TGCAGCGTTAGGCCCCCGGGGGAAGAGGGGACAGCAAACTATGGCTACACCTTC
TRBJ2-5,.,.,TRBV5-1,CASSSKSGYQETQYF,TGCGCCAGCAGCTCCAAATCAGGGTACCAAGAGACCCAGTACTTC
TRBJ2-1,.,TRBD2,TRBV29-1,CSVLPGLAKDEQFF,TGCAGCGTCCTCCCGGGACTAGCGAAGGATGAGCAGTTCTTC
TRBJ1-2,.,.,TRBV9,CASSHKQGNYGYTF,TGTGCCAGCAGCCACAAACAGGGCAACTATGGCTACACCTTC
TRBJ1-1,few,TRBD1,TRBV27,CASSTDRGYVNTEAFF,TGTGCCAGCTCCACGGACAGGGGATACGTGAACACTGAAGCTTTCTTT
TRBJ2-6,.,.,TRBV19,CASMRVSGANVLTF,TGTGCCAGTATGCGGGTCTCTGGGGCCAACGTCCTGACTTTC
TRBJ2-4,.,.,TRBV4-1,CASSQGTGLGKNIQYF,TGCGCCAGCAGCCAAGGCACAGGGTTAGGCAAAAACATTCAGTACTTC
TRBJ1-6,.,TRBD1,TRBV29-1,CSVREGQKNSPLHF,TGCAGCGTTCGCGAGGGACAGAAGAATTCACCCCTCCACTTT
TRBJ1-2,.,TRBD1,TRBV6-1,CASSEGGQGARGYTF,TGTGCCAGCAGTGAAGGTGGGCAGGGGGCGAGAGGCTACACCTTC
TRBJ2-7,.,TRBD1,TRBV29-1,CSVVGQAYEQYF,TGCAGCGTTGTAGGACAGGCCTACGAGCAGTACTTC
TRBJ1-2,.,TRBD1,TRBV5-4,CASSSPGQGEFSGYTF,TGTGCCAGCAGCTCACCGGGACAGGGGGAATTCAGTGGCTACACCTTC
TRBJ2-3,.,.,TRBV27,CASSRLALTDTQYF,TGTGCCAGCAGTAGGCTAGCCCTCACAGATACGCAGTATTTT
TRBJ1-1,.,.,TRBV29-1,CSVDEEKAFF,TGCAGCGTTGACGAGGAGAAAGCTTTCTTT
TRBJ1-1,.,.,TRBV6-6,CASSPEMGAFF,TGTGCCAGCAGTCCCGAGATGGGGGCTTTCTTT
TRBJ2-3,.,.,TRBV18,CASSPAGGARDTQYF,TGTGCCAGCTCACCGGCCGGGGGCGCGCGGGATACGCAGTATTTT
TRBJ1-2,.,.,TRBV6-6,CASSYSSVEGDGYTF,TGTGCCAGCAGTTACTCGTCCGTGGAAGGGGACGGCTACACCTTC
TRBJ1-1,once,.,TRBV30,CAWSSPGTKNTEAFF,TGTGCCTGGAGTTCCCCCGGGACAAAGAACACTGAAGCTTTCTTT
TRBJ2-7,.,.,TRBV14,CASSRTRDYEQYF,TGTGCCAGCAGCCGGACCAGGGACTACGAGCAGTACTTC
TRBJ2-7,.,TRBD2,TRBV27,CASSRSEAGSSYEQYF,TGTGCCAGCAGCCGCTCTGAAGCGGGGAGCTCCTACGAGCAGTACTTC
TRBJ2-5,.,.,TRBV4-1,CASSHAGVGETQYF,TGCGCCAGCAGCCACGCCGGGGTTGGCGAGACCCAGTACTTC
TRBJ2-7,.,TRBD2,TRBV15,CATSRAAGGRYEQYF,TGTGCCACCAGCAGAGCGGCGGGGGGGCGGTACGAGCAGTACTTC
TRBJ2-5,once,.,TRBV7-2,CASSLSAGKWETQYF,TGTGCCAGCAGCTTATCTGCAGGGAAATGGGAGACCCAGTACTTC
TRBJ2-3,.,TRBD1,TRBV30,CAWSLSTGGTDTQYF,TGTGCCTGGAGTCTTTCGACAGGGGGCACAGATACGCAGTATTTT
TRBJ2-5,.,.,TRBV29-1,CSVEVLYQETQYF,TGCAGCGTTGAAGTCCTGTACCAAGAGACCCAGTACTTC
TRBJ2-1,many,.,TRBV14,CASSPFVGQQFF,TGTGCCAGCAGCCCATTCGTGGGACAGCAGTTCTTC
TRBJ1-2,.,TRBD1,TRBV30,CAWSVRGQPNYGYTF,TGTGCCTGGAGTGTAAGGGGGCAGCCCAACTATGGCTACACCTTC
TRBJ1-5,.,.,TRBV7-8,CASSLRRNNQPQHF,TGTGCCAGCAGCTTAAGGAGAAACAATCAGCCCCAGCATTTT
TRBJ1-6,.,.,TRBV18,CASSPTPGVDSPLHF,TGTGCCAGCTCACCGACCCCGGGGGTCGATTCACCCCTCCACTTT
TRBJ2-3,.,TRBD1,TRBV10-2,CASSRGQGMTDTQYF,TGCGCCAGCAGTCGGGGACAGGGGATGACAGATACGCAGTATTTT
TRBJ1-1,.,TRBD1,TRBV4-1,CASSPSPSGVRGTEAFF,TGCGCCAGCAGCCCCTCTCCTAGTGGTGTCAGGGGGACTGAAGCTTTCTTT
TRBJ1-2,.,.,TRBV5-6,CASSSWLGAYGYTF,TGTGCCAGCAGCTCTTGGTTGGGTGCCTATGGCTACACCTTC
TRBJ1-5,.,TRBD1,TRBV29-1,CSVGTDSNQPQHF,TGCAGCGTGGGGACAGATAGCAATCAGCCCCAGCATTTT
TRBJ1-2,.,.,TRBV30,CAWRLRGAQGYGYTF,TGTGCCTGGAGACTTCGGGGGGCGCAGGGGTATGGCTACACCTTC
TRBJ1-1,.,.,TRBV4-1,CASSQEGVGQMNTEAFF,TGCGCCAGCAGCCAAGAAGGAGTGGGGCAGATGAACACTGAAGCTTTCTTT
TRBJ1-2,.,.,TRBV12-5,CASGPRGEAGGYTF,TGTGCTAGTGGTCCGAGGGGGGAGGCTGGTGGCTACACCTTC
TRBJ1-2,.,.,TRBV7-2,CASSLTENYGYTF,TGTGCCAGCAGCTTAACGGAGAACTATGGCTACACCTTC
TRBJ1-6,few,TRBD1,TRBV5-1,CASSLAGTGESPLHF,TGCGCCAGCAGCTTGGCCGGGACAGGCGAATCACCCCTCCACTTT
TRBJ1-2,.,.,TRBV6-6,CASSPERRGYGYTF,TGTGCCAGCAGTCCCGAAAGACGGGGCTATGGCTACACCTTC
TRBJ2-6,.,.,TRBV6-5,CASKVAGANVLTF,TGTGCCAGCAAGGTCGCTGGGGCCAACGTCCTGACTTTC